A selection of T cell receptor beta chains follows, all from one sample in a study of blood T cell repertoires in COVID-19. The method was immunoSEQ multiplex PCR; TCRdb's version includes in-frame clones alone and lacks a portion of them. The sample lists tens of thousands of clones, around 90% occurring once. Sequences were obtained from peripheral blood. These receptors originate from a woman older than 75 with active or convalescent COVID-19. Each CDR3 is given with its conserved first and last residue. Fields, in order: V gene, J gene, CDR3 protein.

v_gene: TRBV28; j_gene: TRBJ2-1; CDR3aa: CASSLRYNEQFF
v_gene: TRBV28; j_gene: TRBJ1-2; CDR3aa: CASSSPSGVDGYTF
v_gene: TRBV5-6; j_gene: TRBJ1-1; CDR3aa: CASSWGGVGSTEAFF
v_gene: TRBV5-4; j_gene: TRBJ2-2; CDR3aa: CASSRGTTARGGELFF
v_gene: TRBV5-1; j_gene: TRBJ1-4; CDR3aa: CASSDHRGANEKLFF
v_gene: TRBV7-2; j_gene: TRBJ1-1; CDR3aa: CASSPEAITNTEAFF
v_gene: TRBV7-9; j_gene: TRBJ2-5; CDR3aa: CASRYPGQSQETQYF
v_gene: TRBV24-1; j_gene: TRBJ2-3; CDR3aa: CATSVSTDTQYF
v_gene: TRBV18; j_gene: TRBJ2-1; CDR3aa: CASSSGPTSSYNEQFF
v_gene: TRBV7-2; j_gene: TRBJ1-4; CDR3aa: CASSFRQGAGEKLFF
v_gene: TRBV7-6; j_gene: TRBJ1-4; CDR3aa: CASSLEVAGQLNEKLFF